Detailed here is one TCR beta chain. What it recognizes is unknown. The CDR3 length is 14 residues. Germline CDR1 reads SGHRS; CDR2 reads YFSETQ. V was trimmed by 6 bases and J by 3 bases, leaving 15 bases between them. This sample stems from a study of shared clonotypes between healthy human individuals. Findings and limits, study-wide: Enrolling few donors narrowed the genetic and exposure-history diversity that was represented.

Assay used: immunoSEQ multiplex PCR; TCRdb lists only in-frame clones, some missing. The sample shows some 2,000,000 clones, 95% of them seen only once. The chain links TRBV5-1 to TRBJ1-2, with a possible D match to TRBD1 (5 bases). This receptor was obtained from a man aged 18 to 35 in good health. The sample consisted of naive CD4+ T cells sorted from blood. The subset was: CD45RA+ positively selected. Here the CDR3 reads CASNIGRAYYGYTF. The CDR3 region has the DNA TGCGCCAGCAATATCGGCAGGGCTTACTATGGCTACACCTTC. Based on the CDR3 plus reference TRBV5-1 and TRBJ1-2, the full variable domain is KAGVTQTPRYLIKTRGQQVTLSCSPISGHRSVSWYQQTPGQGLQFLFEYFSETQRNKGNFPGRFSGRQFSNSRSEMNVSTLELGDSALYLCASNIGRAYYGYTFGSGTRLTVV.